These 26 T cell receptor beta chains share one sample of origin, sequenced in a study of blood T cell repertoires in COVID-19. Sequenced by immunoSEQ multiplex PCR; TCRdb stores in-frame clones only, minus some. The repertoire holds roughly 330,000 clones, with roughly 86% as singletons. The sample consisted of PBMCs or T cells enriched from blood (not recorded which). All receptors derive from a woman aged 25 to 39 who had recovered from COVID-19.

The chain links TRBV21-1 to TRBJ1-1; TRBD1, the table's D call, was not compared with the DNA. TRBV21-1 is a listed pseudogene. This CDR3 comprises 10 residues. CDR3 coding DNA: TGTGCCAGACCAGGTTTTCCAGCTTTCTTT. Its translation: CARPGFPAFF.

V and J are TRBV7-2 and TRBJ1-5; 7 nucleotides agree with TRBD1. Germline V gene data show CDR1 as SGHTA and CDR2 as FQGNSA. J lost 0 bases, V lost 2 bases, and 7 bases had no gene match. This CDR3 spans 17 amino acids. CDR3 sequence (DNA): TGTGCCAGCAGCTTATGGCAGGGGGAATATAGCAATCAGCCCCAGCATTTT. It translates to CASSLWQGEYSNQPQHF.

The chain links TRBV6-5 to TRBJ1-2; 8 bases line up with TRBD1. There are 15 residues in the CDR3. V was clipped by 11 bases and J by 2 bases; unmatched bases: 13. Germline-derived CDR1 and CDR2 are MNHEY and SVGAGI. This chain's CDR3 is CASHRGAGGNYGYTF. Here the CDR3 DNA reads TGTGCCTCCCACAGGGGGGCAGGGGGCAACTATGGCTACACCTTC.

The chain employs TRBV10-3 and TRBJ1-1; D unresolved. Germline assignment: CDR1 ENHRY and CDR2 SYGVKD. The CDR3 spans 12 residues. The V end was cut by 8 bases, the J end by 1 base, with 8 bases between. In nucleotides, the CDR3 is TGTGCCATCCGGGATTCGAACACTGAAGCTTTCTTT. Amino acids: CAIRDSNTEAFF.

The chain uses TRBV30 and TRBJ2-3; 7 bases map to TRBD2. Germline loops: CDR1 GTSNPN, CDR2 SVGIG (reference sequence). The CDR3 loop spans 12 amino acids. After removal of 2 bases from V and 6 bases from J, the junction contained 2 bases not matched to a gene. The CDR3: CAWSTSADTQYF. DNA for the CDR3: TGTGCCTGGAGTACTAGCGCGGATACGCAGTATTTT.

The rearrangement uses TRBV7-9 and TRBJ2-1; 9 bases fit TRBD1. V lost 5 bases, J lost 8 bases, and 7 bases stayed unmatched. This CDR3 contains 14 residues. Germline CDR1 and CDR2: SEHNR and FQNEAQ (reference sequence). The CDR3 bases are TGTGCCAGCAGCCTACAGGGGGCACTTGATGAGCAGTTCTTC. It yields the protein CASSLQGALDEQFF.

The table lists this clone with a count of one. The chain recombines TRBV4-1 with TRBJ2-5; 11 bases map to TRBD1. The length of the CDR3 is 17 residues. Trimming at V came to 3 bases and at J to 1 base, leaving 7 bases not matched to a gene. Germline V gives CDR1 MGHRA, CDR2 YSYEKL. Here the CDR3 reads CASSQVGQGAFQETQYF. In DNA, the CDR3 is TGCGCCAGCAGCCAGGTTGGACAGGGGGCGTTCCAAGAGACCCAGTACTTC.

The chain recombines TRBV5-1 with TRBJ1-2, with 7 bases lining up with TRBD1. The CDR3 has 13 residues. J lost 8 bases, V lost 4 bases, and 8 bases had no gene match. Germline values: CDR1 SGHRS, CDR2 YFSETQ. As DNA, the CDR3 is TGCGCCAGCAGCCCAGGACAGGTGGAGGGCTACACCTTC. Its protein is CASSPGQVEGYTF. Full variable domain (missing parts from reference TRBV5-1 and TRBJ1-2): KAGVTQTPRYLIKTRGQQVTLSCSPISGHRSVSWYQQTPGQGLQFLFEYFSETQRNKGNFPGRFSGRQFSNSRSEMNVSTLELGDSALYLCASSPGQVEGYTFGSGTRLTVV.

A note on this clone: The sample contains more than one DNA sequence encoding this CDR3. This chain connects TRBV5-1 to TRBJ2-7; D possibly corresponds to TRBD1 (6 bases). The CDR3 spans 14 residues. Germline loops: CDR1 SGHRS, CDR2 YFSETQ. The V end lost 0 bases, the J end lost 1 base, and 8 bases lay between the germline ends. CDR3 coding DNA: TGCGCCAGCAGCTTGGTAGGGGGATCCTACGAGCAGTACTTC. This encodes CASSLVGGSYEQYF.

The chain links TRBV6-5 to TRBJ2-2; D perhaps matches TRBD1 (6 bases). Germline CDR1 MNHEY, CDR2 SVGAGI. The CDR3 has 15 residues. The V and J ends lost 3 bases and 8 bases respectively, with 16 bases between them. The CDR3 sequence: CASSYFGQMLGELFF. CDR3 nucleotides: TGTGCCAGCAGTTATTTCGGACAGATGTTGGGGGAGCTGTTTTTT.

This rearrangement joins TRBV5-4 to TRBJ2-5; perhaps TRBD1 as D (7 bases). Trimming took 5 bases from V and 1 from J, leaving 15 bases between them. The germline V gene has CDR1 SGHNT and CDR2 YYREEE (reference sequence). The CDR3 totals 15 residues. CDR3 residues: CASRSRGQSQETQYF. As DNA, the CDR3 is TGTGCCAGCAGGTCGCGGGGACAGAGCCAAGAGACCCAGTACTTC.

The chain carries TRBV18 and TRBJ2-5; D perhaps matches TRBD1 (6 bases). Germline assignment: CDR1 KGHSH and CDR2 LQKENI. The CDR3 sequence is 14 residues long. Trimming stripped 2 bases from V and 5 bases from J, with 12 bases between. The CDR3 DNA reads as TGTGCCAGCTCACCATTAGGACAGCAGGAGACCCAGTACTTC. Its protein product is CASSPLGQQETQYF.

The gene calls are TRBV27 and TRBJ1-4; 11 nucleotides match TRBD1. The CDR3 is made up of 17 amino acids. V lost 5 bases and J lost 6; bases outside the gene matches: 11. In germline, CDR1 is MNHEY, CDR2 SMNVEV (reference sequence). CDR3 DNA sequence: TGTGCCAGCAGTCCGCGGGACAGGGGGATAGTGGATGAAAAACTGTTTTTT. Residues: CASSPRDRGIVDEKLFF.

The rearrangement uses TRBV19 and TRBJ1-2, with D possibly matching TRBD1 (5 bases). CDR1 and CDR2 (germline): LNHDA, SQIVND (reference sequence). Trimming took 2 bases from V and 7 from J, leaving 11 bases between them. CDR3 length equals 13 residues. CDR3 sequence (DNA): TGTGCCAGTAGTATATCCGCCAGGGCTGGCTACACCTTC. It codes for CASSISARAGYTF.

V gene TRBV5-1 combines with J gene TRBJ2-4; 8 bases are a match to TRBD1. Germline assignment: CDR1 SGHRS and CDR2 YFSETQ. V lost 4 bases, J lost 2 bases, and 11 bases stayed unmatched. The CDR3 contains 17 residues. DNA for the CDR3: TGCGCCAGCAGCGGGTTGAGCGACAGGGGCACCAAAAACATTCAGTACTTC. Translating gives CASSGLSDRGTKNIQYF.

V and J are TRBV5-4 and TRBJ1-2; unclear D gene. Germline V gives CDR1 SGHNT, CDR2 YYREEE (reference sequence). CDR3 length: 14 residues. Trimming left V 1 base short and J 7 bases short, with 14 bases between. CDR3 DNA: TGTGCCAGCAGCTTGATGGCCCCTGCCTTTGGCTACACCTTC. Translating it yields CASSLMAPAFGYTF.

This chain uses TRBV29-1 with TRBJ1-2; possibly TRBD1 for D (5 bases). The CDR3 consists of 15 residues. Germline V gene lookup returns CDR1 SQVTM and CDR2 ANQGSEA. V lost 3 bases and J 4 bases, leaving 18 bases between the germline ends. The CDR3 reads CSVDPAEGWGYGYTF. Written as DNA, the CDR3 is TGCAGCGTTGACCCCGCGGAGGGGTGGGGCTATGGCTACACCTTC.

The CDR3 loop is CASSLSGLPGELFF. The CDR3 DNA reads TGTGCCAGCAGTTTATCGGGGTTACCCGGGGAGCTGTTTTTT. The rearrangement uses TRBV28 and TRBJ2-2, with D perhaps TRBD2 (5 bases). Per germline, CDR1 MDHEN and CDR2 SYDVKM. Deletions cut 1 base from V and 6 bases from J, with 9 bases between. This CDR3 is 14 amino acids long.

The chain employs TRBV2 and TRBJ2-7, with no clear D. Germline CDR1 is SNHLY and CDR2 is FYNNEI. The CDR3 is 13 amino acids. V dropped 10 bases and J dropped 3 bases, with 16 bases sitting between them. This chain's CDR3 is CATQSPAGYEQYF. Here the CDR3 DNA reads TGTGCCACCCAATCCCCCGCAGGCTACGAGCAGTACTTC.

This chain joins TRBV3-1 (or the pseudogene TRBV3-2) and TRBJ1-2; 7 bases line up with TRBD1. From germline, CDR1 is LGHDT and CDR2 YNNKEL (reference sequence). This CDR3 is 17 amino acids long. Trimming removed 4 bases from V and 4 bases from J; junction bases left unmatched: 15. CDR3 amino acids: CASSRRVPGQISYGYTF. CDR3 nucleotides: TGTGCCAGCAGCCGACGCGTACCGGGACAGATCTCCTATGGCTACACCTTC.

The rearrangement links TRBV6-5 to TRBJ1-5; the D gene is possibly TRBD1 (6 bases). Germline V CDR1 and CDR2: MNHEY, SVGAGI. This CDR3 is 14 amino acids long. Trimming took off 7 bases at V and 3 bases at J, with 13 bases between the two ends. In DNA form, the CDR3 reads TGTGCCAGCAAGGGGGGGGCGATCAATCAGCCCCAGCATTTT. Protein: CASKGGAINQPQHF.

The chain employs TRBV6-1 and TRBJ2-3; 7 bases are shared with TRBD1. Germline V gene data show CDR1 as MNHNS and CDR2 as SASEGT. After removal of 0 bases from V and 3 bases from J, the junction contained 3 bases not matched to a gene. The CDR3 has 15 amino acids. The CDR3: CASSEAQGQTDTQYF. The CDR3 nucleotides read TGTGCCAGCAGTGAAGCTCAGGGACAGACAGATACGCAGTATTTT.

The V and J genes are TRBV11-2 and TRBJ2-7; 10 bases line up with TRBD2. CDR3 length: 15 residues. The germline CDR1 and CDR2 sequences are SGHAT and FQNNGV. V lost 5 bases, J lost 6 bases, and 10 bases stayed unmatched. The CDR3 sequence: CASSPHSGGPPEQYF. In DNA, the CDR3 is TGTGCCAGCAGCCCTCATAGCGGGGGGCCCCCCGAGCAGTACTTC. The whole variable domain, remainder taken from reference TRBV11-2 and TRBJ2-7, is EAGVAQSPRYKIIEKRQSVAFWCNPISGHATLYWYQQILGQGPKLLIQFQNNGVVDDSQLPKDRFSAERLKGVDSTLKIQPAKLEDSAVYLCASSPHSGGPPEQYFGPGTRLTVT.

This clone has a handful of counts. The chain combines TRBV28 with TRBJ1-2; the match to TRBD1 covers 8 bases. This CDR3 region has 12 residues. Germline-derived CDR1 and CDR2 are MDHEN and SYDVKM. V lost 5 bases to trimming and J lost 8 bases; unmatched junction nucleotides: 4. The CDR3 sequence is CASSDRGHGYTF. The CDR3 region has the DNA TGTGCCAGCAGTGACAGGGGTCACGGCTACACCTTC.

The V and J genes are TRBV5-6 and TRBJ1-2, with D maybe TRBD1 (5 bases). With 1 base removed from V and 3 bases from J, the gap between germline ends came to 13 bases. Germline V gene data show CDR1 as SGHDT and CDR2 as YYEEEE. The CDR3 has 15 residues. CDR3 sequence (DNA): TGTGCCAGCAGCTTGTCGGGGGATTTCGACTATGGCTACACCTTC. It specifies CASSLSGDFDYGYTF. Full variable domain (outside the CDR3, taken from reference TRBV5-6 and TRBJ1-2): DAGVTQSPTHLIKTRGQQVTLRCSPKSGHDTVSWYQQALGQGPQFIFQYYEEEERQRGNFPDRFSGHQFPNYSSELNVNALLLGDSALYLCASSLSGDFDYGYTFGSGTRLTVV.

J is TRBJ2-1 and V is TRBV5-1; D unclear. This CDR3 has 13 residues. Germline V CDR1 and CDR2: SGHRS, YFSETQ. Between the trimmed V and J ends, which lost 0 bases and 5 bases, there was a span of 6 bases. CDR3 loop: CASSLVADNEQFF. CDR3 in DNA: TGCGCCAGCAGCTTGGTAGCTGACAATGAGCAGTTCTTC.